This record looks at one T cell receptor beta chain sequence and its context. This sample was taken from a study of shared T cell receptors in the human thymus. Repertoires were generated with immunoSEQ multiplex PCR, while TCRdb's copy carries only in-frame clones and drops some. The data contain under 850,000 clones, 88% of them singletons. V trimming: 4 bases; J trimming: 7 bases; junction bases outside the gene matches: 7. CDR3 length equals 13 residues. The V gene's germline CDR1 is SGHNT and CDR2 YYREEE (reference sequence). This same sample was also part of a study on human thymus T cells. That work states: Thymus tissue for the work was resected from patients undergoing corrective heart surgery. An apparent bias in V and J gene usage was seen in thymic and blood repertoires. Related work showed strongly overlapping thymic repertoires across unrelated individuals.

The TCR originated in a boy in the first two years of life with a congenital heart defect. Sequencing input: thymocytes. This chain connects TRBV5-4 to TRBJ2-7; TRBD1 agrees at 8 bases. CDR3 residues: CASSPDRVGEQYF. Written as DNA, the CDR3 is TGTGCCAGCAGCCCGGACAGGGTCGGAGAGCAGTACTTC.